Sequencing of this T cell receptor beta chain was carried out in a study of blood T cells in healthy people across ages. With regard to this clonotype: This could be a read error, since a much larger clone is one nucleotide away.

Together with a sample-barcoded 5' primer, a J-beta primer mix was included in a second PCR lasting roughly 6 to 12 cycles. Each CDR3 protein is one row after TCRdb ran MiXCR on the 5' RACE reads. The table includes some 710,000 distinct CDR3 sequences, around half detected once. The individuals who served as donors were healthy Caucasians living in Russia, aged roughly 6 to 90. Isolating PBMCs gave at least 6 million of these cells per sample. Each sample yielded at least 5 micrograms of PBMC total RNA. Germline V gives CDR1 SGHRS, CDR2 YFSETQ. The CDR3 extends over 12 amino acids. Trimming stripped 7 bases from V and 5 bases from J, with 12 bases between.

This rearrangement joins TRBV5-1 to TRBJ2-5; a weak D match, TRBD1 (5 bases). Sequencing input: blood. This receptor was obtained from a man older than 75 in good health. The chain's CDR3 is CASGPGLETQYF. The CDR3 DNA reads as TGCGCCAGCGGCCCAGGGTTGGAGACCCAGTACTTC.